Listed below are T cell receptor beta chains from one sample, sequenced in a study of beta chain features in type 1 diabetes. Repertoires were generated with immunoSEQ multiplex PCR, while TCRdb's copy carries only in-frame clones and drops some. The sample has some 640,000 clones, over 11% seen once. Sequences were obtained from naive CD4+ T cells from blood. Receptor source: a young man with type 1 diabetes. The CDR3 runs from the conserved cysteine through the conserved F or W. Fields, in order: V gene, clone size, J gene, D gene, CDR3 DNA, CDR3 protein. A D gene is named only where the DNA matches it firmly. Not every row has a clone size; where given, it reads once, few, many or a size class.

TRBV5-1,few,TRBJ2-5,TRBD1,TGCGCCAGCAGCTCTGGACACAGGGGAATGGGAGAGACCCAGTACTTC,CASSSGHRGMGETQYF
TRBV19,NA,TRBJ2-1,NA,TGTGCCAGTGGCGAGGGTGAGCAGTTCTTC,CASGEGEQFF
TRBV10-3,NA,TRBJ2-5,TRBD1,TGTGCCATCAGGGCCGGGACAGGGGGCGAGGGCCCCCTCCAAGAGACCCAGTACTTC,CAIRAGTGGEGPLQETQYF
TRBV6-1,NA,TRBJ2-1,NA,TGTGCCGGCCGCCCAACAGTGAACAATGAGCAGTTCTTC,CAGRPTVNNEQFF
TRBV28,few,TRBJ2-7,NA,TGTGCCAGCAGTACTGGTGGAACTGGCTACGAGCAGTACTTC,CASSTGGTGYEQYF
TRBV5-8,NA,TRBJ2-1,NA,TGTGCCAGCAGCTCCAATGGGGATTACAATGAGCAGTTCTTC,CASSSNGDYNEQFF
TRBV5-1,NA,TRBJ2-7,NA,TGCGCCAGCAGCGCCGAATACGAGCAGTACTTC,CASSAEYEQYF
TRBV5-1,NA,TRBJ1-2,NA,TGCGCCAGCAGCTACAGTCAGGGGCGGGATGGCTACACCTTC,CASSYSQGRDGYTF
TRBV5-4,few,TRBJ2-1,TRBD2,TGTGCCAGCAGCTTAGCTAGCGGGGTAATGAATGAGCAGTTCTTC,CASSLASGVMNEQFF
TRBV6-5,NA,TRBJ1-2,NA,TGTGCCAGCAGTACCGGGGGGTCGGTTGGCTACACCTTC,CASSTGGSVGYTF
TRBV30,NA,TRBJ1-6,NA,TGTGGGCGGGCCGAGGCGGGAAATTCACCCCTCCACTTT,CGRAEAGNSPLHF
TRBV7-2,NA,TRBJ2-5,NA,TGTGCCAGCAGCTGGGGACTGGCCCAAGAGACCCAGTACTTC,CASSWGLAQETQYF
TRBV25-1,few,TRBJ2-1,TRBD2,TGTGCCAGCAGTGTGACTAGCGGGAGGGCCAAGAATGAGCAGTTCTTC,CASSVTSGRAKNEQFF
TRBV27,NA,TRBJ1-4,TRBD1,TGTGCCAGCAGTCCGGACAGGGGGCGATTTCAAAGTGCAACTAATGAAAAACTGTTTTTT,CASSPDRGRFQSATNEKLFF
TRBV30,few,TRBJ2-1,TRBD1,TGTGCCTGGGGTAGACAGGGATACAATGAGCAGTTCTTC,CAWGRQGYNEQFF
TRBV5-6,few,TRBJ2-7,NA,TGTGCCAGCAGCTTGGAACCGGGAAGCTCCTACGAGCAGTACTTC,CASSLEPGSSYEQYF
TRBV2,NA,TRBJ2-3,NA,TGTGCCAGCTTTGCGACCCCGACTGGCACAGATACGCAGTATTTT,CASFATPTGTDTQYF
TRBV29-1,few,TRBJ1-1,NA,TGCAGCGTTGTTCCTCCGCCGAACACTGAAGCTTTCTTT,CSVVPPPNTEAFF
TRBV9,few,TRBJ2-1,TRBD2,TGTGCCAGCAGCGTGGGGGCTAGCGGGAGCCTCAATGAGCAGTTCTTC,CASSVGASGSLNEQFF
TRBV7-2,few,TRBJ1-3,NA,TGTGCCAGCACCTTCCAGGTGGAGGACACCATATATTTT,CASTFQVEDTIYF
TRBV2,few,TRBJ2-7,NA,TGTGCCAGCAGTGACCAAGGGTACGAGCAGTACTTC,CASSDQGYEQYF
TRBV20-1,NA,TRBJ2-3,NA,TGCAGTGCTAGGTCTGATACGCAGTATTTT,CSARSDTQYF
TRBV6-5,NA,TRBJ2-1,TRBD1,TGTGCCAGTAGGACAGGGTCCTACAATGAGCAGTTCTTC,CASRTGSYNEQFF
TRBV6-6,NA,TRBJ1-6,TRBD1,TGTGCCAGCTCCCCCCCAGGGGGCGGTAATTCACCCCTCCACTTT,CASSPPGGGNSPLHF
TRBV30,few,TRBJ2-3,NA,TGTGCCTGGAGTAAGGGGAAAACGCAGTATTTT,CAWSKGKTQYF
TRBV10-2,NA,TRBJ2-1,TRBD2,TGCGCCAGCAGTGAGTCATTAGCGGGAGGCGTAGGTGAGCAGTTCTTC,CASSESLAGGVGEQFF
TRBV27,few,TRBJ2-5,TRBD2,TGTGCCAGCAGTTTAAATCCAGCGGGGACTCAAGAGACCCAGTACTTC,CASSLNPAGTQETQYF
TRBV4-2,few,TRBJ1-4,TRBD1,TGTGCCAGCAGCCAACTGGGACAGGGGGAAGAAAAACTGTTTTTT,CASSQLGQGEEKLFF
TRBV7-9,NA,TRBJ2-3,NA,TGTGCCAGCAGCTTAGTGGCAGTAACAGATACGCAGTATTTT,CASSLVAVTDTQYF
TRBV29-1,few,TRBJ1-1,NA,TGCAGCGTTGAAGGGGGGAACACTGAAGCTTTCTTT,CSVEGGNTEAFF
TRBV28,few,TRBJ2-7,TRBD1,TGTGCCAGCAGGACATCAGGGACAGCTTCCTACGAGCAGTACTTC,CASRTSGTASYEQYF
TRBV30,NA,TRBJ1-2,NA,TGTGCCTGGAGCGCTCGGGCGGGGGACCTTAACTATGGCTACACCTTC,CAWSARAGDLNYGYTF
TRBV11-2,few,TRBJ2-2,TRBD1,TGTGCCAGCAGAAAGGCACAGGGGAACTACGACACCGGGGAGCTGTTTTTT,CASRKAQGNYDTGELFF
TRBV28,NA,TRBJ2-7,TRBD2,TGTGCCAGCAGTTTAGTACCCCAAGGCGGGGGGCCCTACGAGCAGTACTTC,CASSLVPQGGGPYEQYF
TRBV5-1,few,TRBJ2-7,NA,TGCGCCAGCAGCTTGGAAGCCGCGGACTACGAGCAGTACTTC,CASSLEAADYEQYF
TRBV7-6,NA,TRBJ2-7,TRBD2,TGTGCCACCAGGGCTAGCGGCTACGAGCAGTACTTC,CATRASGYEQYF
TRBV7-2,NA,TRBJ1-6,NA,TGTGCCAGCAGCTTAGCGGGCAGGGAACCCCTCCACTTT,CASSLAGREPLHF
TRBV5-1,NA,TRBJ1-2,TRBD1,TGCGCCAGCAGTCCAGGACAGGGCTATGGCTACACCTTC,CASSPGQGYGYTF
TRBV9,NA,TRBJ2-7,NA,TGTGCCAGCAGCCCGAGCCCCAACTGGGACCCTTTCGAGCAGTACTTC,CASSPSPNWDPFEQYF
TRBV12-5,NA,TRBJ2-1,NA,TGTGCTAGTACGGGGGGCCAGGGTGAGCAGTTCTTC,CASTGGQGEQFF
TRBV29-1,few,TRBJ2-6,TRBD1,TGCAGCGTTGCGGACAGGGGCAGCATCGGGGCCAACGTCCTGACTTTC,CSVADRGSIGANVLTF
TRBV2,NA,TRBJ2-4,NA,TGTGCCAGCGCGATAGCTTCGTCCCGGGCCAAAAACATTCAGTACTTC,CASAIASSRAKNIQYF
TRBV7-9,NA,TRBJ2-3,NA,TGTGCCAGCAGCCTAGGACAGTCCACAGATACGCAGTATTTT,CASSLGQSTDTQYF
TRBV5-6,NA,TRBJ1-2,NA,TGTGCCAGCAGCTTAGGGCAGAACTATGGCTACACCTTC,CASSLGQNYGYTF
TRBV2,NA,TRBJ2-6,TRBD1,TGTGCCAACCTTGGGACAGGGGGTTCTGGGGCCAACGTCCTGACTTTC,CANLGTGGSGANVLTF
TRBV5-1,few,TRBJ1-5,NA,TGCGCCAGCAGCTTGGAAAGGGGACAGCCCCAGCATTTT,CASSLERGQPQHF
TRBV30,NA,TRBJ1-5,NA,TGTGCCTGGAGTGTAACGGGCAATCAGCCCCAGCATTTT,CAWSVTGNQPQHF
TRBV30,few,TRBJ2-3,TRBD2,TGTGCCTGGAGTGCACCGCCGGGACTAGCGACGCAGTATTTT,CAWSAPPGLATQYF
TRBV5-1,few,TRBJ1-1,NA,TGCGCCAGCAGCCTCCCGGACGGGCAAACTGAAGCTTTCTTT,CASSLPDGQTEAFF
TRBV5-6,NA,TRBJ1-5,NA,TGTGCCAGCAGCGGGGGCAGGGCCCAGCCCCAGCATTTT,CASSGGRAQPQHF
TRBV27,few,TRBJ1-1,NA,TGTGCCAGCAGTTTGAGAGGGGGGAGAACTGAAGCTTTCTTT,CASSLRGGRTEAFF
TRBV5-1,NA,TRBJ1-2,NA,TGCGCCAGCAGCTTGGGTTCGGGCTATGGCTACACCTTC,CASSLGSGYGYTF
TRBV27,few,TRBJ1-1,NA,TGTGCCAGCAGAAGGTACACTGAAGCTTTCTTT,CASRRYTEAFF
TRBV27,few,TRBJ2-7,TRBD1,TGTGCCAGCAGTTTATCGTTCGGGACAGGTATCTACGAGCAGTACTTC,CASSLSFGTGIYEQYF
TRBV19,few,TRBJ2-1,TRBD2,TGTGCCAGTAGTCCTAGCGGGAGGCCCTCTTACAATGAGCAGTTCTTC,CASSPSGRPSYNEQFF
TRBV5-1,NA,TRBJ2-4,TRBD2,TGCGCCAGCAGCTTCACTAGCGGGAGGGAAAACATTCAGTACTTC,CASSFTSGRENIQYF
TRBV4-1,few,TRBJ2-2,TRBD1,TGCGCCAGCAGCCAAGAGACAGGGAAAAATTCCGGGGAGCTGTTTTTT,CASSQETGKNSGELFF
TRBV5-1,NA,TRBJ2-4,NA,TGCGCCAGCAGCTTGGGTCAGTCTCTAGCCAAAAACATTCAGTACTTC,CASSLGQSLAKNIQYF
TRBV9,many,TRBJ2-3,NA,TGTGCCAGCAGCGTAGGAGATACGCAGTATTTT,CASSVGDTQYF
TRBV30,few,TRBJ1-2,TRBD1,TGTGCCTGGAGTGTCGCAGGGGGTCTTGGCTACACCTTC,CAWSVAGGLGYTF